Below, 21 T cell receptor beta chains from the same sample are listed, as sequenced in a study of T cell repertoires in cytomegalovirus infection. TCRdb re-derived calls from the reads in MiXCR, one entry per CDR3 protein. The sample records around 170,000 distinct CDR3 sequences, roughly 17% being singletons. The sample comprised CD8+ T cells from PBMCs. All receptors come from a human donor in good health (CMV status not recorded). Some clones in this sample may be carry-over from other donors' samples.

This clonotype was observed at least ten times. This chain uses TRBV7-2 with TRBJ1-1; D unresolved. Trimming cost V 2 bases and J 5 bases, with 9 bases left between them. Looked up from germline, CDR1 is SGHTA and CDR2 is FQGNSA. The CDR3 consists of 13 residues. The CDR3 DNA follows: TGTGCCAGCAGCTTATGGCAAAAAACTGAAGCTTTCTTT. The encoded protein is CASSLWQKTEAFF.

This clonotype was recorded once. V is TRBV7-6 and J is TRBJ2-6; 11 bases match TRBD2. The CDR3 loop spans 21 amino acids. Losses at the gene ends were 1 base for V and 2 bases for J; bases not matched to a gene: 13. CDR1 is SGHVS, CDR2 FNYEAQ, per germline. The CDR3 sequence: CASSLEVTSGNEGAGANVLTF. The CDR3 region has the DNA TGTGCCAGCAGCTTAGAAGTGACTAGCGGGAATGAGGGTGCTGGGGCCAACGTCCTGACTTTC.

This clonotype was seen repeatedly, ten times or more. The chain employs TRBV7-2 and TRBJ2-7, with unresolved D. Trimming cost V 4 bases and J 2 bases, with 12 bases left between them. There are 14 residues in the CDR3. Looked up from germline, CDR1 is SGHTA and CDR2 is FQGNSA. CDR3 sequence (DNA): TGTGCCAGCAGCTCCCGGACGGTCACCTACGAGCAGTACTTC. Protein: CASSSRTVTYEQYF.

The chain carries TRBV7-8 and TRBJ1-1; 8 nucleotides line up with TRBD1. With 6 bases clipped from V and 0 bases from J, the junction kept 6 bases outside the gene matches. Germline values: CDR1 SGHVS, CDR2 FQNEAQ. The CDR3 contains 15 residues. Here the CDR3 reads CASRPNRGVNTEAFF. CDR3 DNA: TGTGCCAGCAGGCCCAACAGGGGGGTGAACACTGAAGCTTTCTTT.

This sequence joins TRBV7-6 and TRBJ2-3; TRBD2 agrees at 8 bases. V lost 4 bases, J lost 1 base, and 1 base stayed unmatched. CDR3 size: 14 residues. Germline V gene sequence: CDR1 SGHVS, CDR2 FNYEAQ. CDR3: CASSSTSGTDTQYF. CDR3 DNA sequence: TGTGCCAGCAGCTCGACTAGCGGCACAGATACGCAGTATTTT. Supplemented by reference TRBV7-6 and TRBJ2-3, the full variable domain reads GAGVSQSPRYKVTKRGQDVALRCDPISGHVSLYWYRQALGQGPEFLTYFNYEAQQDKSGLPNDRFSAERPEGSISTLTIQRTEQRDSAMYRCASSSTSGTDTQYFGPGTRLTVL.

This clonotype turned up a few times. The V call is TRBV14, the J call TRBJ2-7, with D uncertain. The CDR3 extends over 16 amino acids. Germline V gives CDR1 SGHDN, CDR2 FVKESK. Between the trimmed V and J ends, which lost 0 bases and 2 bases, there was a span of 14 bases. CDR3 region: CASSQDLGRRPYEQYF. DNA for the CDR3: TGTGCCAGCAGCCAAGATTTGGGCAGGCGGCCCTACGAGCAGTACTTC.

The chain uses TRBV6-1 and TRBJ2-2; TRBD1 agrees at 7 bases. Trimming took 11 bases from V and 0 from J; bases not matched to a gene: 6. Looked up from germline, CDR1 is MNHNS and CDR2 is SASEGT. The CDR3 is 14 amino acids. This chain's CDR3 is CAVRGNTNTGELFF. The CDR3 bases are TGTGCCGTCAGGGGGAACACGAACACCGGGGAGCTGTTTTTT.

V and J are TRBV7-8 and TRBJ2-1; TRBD2 matches at 7 bases. This CDR3 has 14 amino acids. Losses at the gene ends were 5 bases for V and 3 bases for J; bases not matched to a gene: 4. Germline V CDR1 and CDR2: SGHVS, FQNEAQ. The CDR3 DNA sequence: TGTGCCAGCAGCGGCGGGGGAGACTACAATGAGCAGTTCTTC. Its translation is CASSGGGDYNEQFF.

The rearrangement uses TRBV2 and TRBJ1-6; D uncertain. The germline gives CDR1 SNHLY, CDR2 FYNNEI. Deletions cut 7 bases from V and 3 bases from J, with 4 bases between. The CDR3 extends over 12 amino acids. This CDR3 is CASTNYNSPLHF. The CDR3 DNA reads as TGTGCCAGCACGAACTATAATTCACCCCTCCACTTT.

This chain connects TRBV20-1 to TRBJ1-1; D remains unclear. CDR1 DFQATT and CDR2 SNEGSKA come from the germline V gene (reference sequence). This CDR3 has 15 residues. Trimming stripped 6 bases from V and 4 bases from J, with 21 bases between. The CDR3: CSAGRVGTMSTEAFF. CDR3 coding DNA: TGCAGTGCCGGTCGAGTGGGCACCATGTCCACTGAAGCTTTCTTT.

There are a few counts of this clonotype. The rearrangement joins TRBV20-1 to TRBJ2-1, with 7 bases fitting TRBD2. With V trimmed by 6 bases and J by 7 bases, 15 bases remained unmatched. Per germline, CDR1 DFQATT and CDR2 SNEGSKA (reference sequence). This CDR3 comprises 15 residues. The DNA for the CDR3 is TGCAGTGCCCGGCCCACTAGCGTGGGGAATAATGAGCAGTTCTTC. Residues: CSARPTSVGNNEQFF.

The chain is built from TRBV9 and TRBJ2-7, with a possible D match to TRBD1 (6 bases). The CDR3 runs to 14 residues. Germline V gene data show CDR1 as SGDLS and CDR2 as YYNGEE. The V end was cut by 0 bases, the J end by 3 bases, with 10 bases between. In nucleotides, the CDR3 is TGTGCCAGCAGCGTAGGACAGGTAGGCTACGAGCAGTACTTC. Amino acids: CASSVGQVGYEQYF.

This clonotype has a count of ten or more. The V call is TRBV7-8, the J call TRBJ2-3; TRBD1 agrees at 7 bases. The V gene's germline CDR1 is SGHVS and CDR2 FQNEAQ. With V trimmed by 5 bases and J by 0 bases, 8 bases remained unmatched. CDR3 length: 16 residues. The CDR3 bases are TGTGCCAGCAGCCCCCTGACAGGGCTAAGCACAGATACGCAGTATTTT. Translated, it gives CASSPLTGLSTDTQYF.

The chain links TRBV20-1 to TRBJ1-1; no clear D gene. CDR1 is DFQATT and CDR2 is SNEGSKA in the germline V gene (reference sequence). Trimming took 4 bases from V and 1 from J, leaving 7 bases between them. The CDR3 runs to 12 residues. The chain's CDR3 is CSANGQNTEAFF. Written as DNA, the CDR3 is TGCAGTGCTAATGGGCAGAACACTGAAGCTTTCTTT.

This clonotype was counted ten times or more. The V gene is TRBV7-8, the J gene TRBJ2-4, with a possible D match to TRBD1 (5 bases). Germline CDR1 SGHVS, CDR2 FQNEAQ. Between the trimmed V and J ends, which lost 1 base and 0 bases, there was a span of 13 bases. The CDR3 spans 17 residues. The CDR3 sequence: CASSLGTQRLAKNIQYF. The CDR3 DNA reads as TGTGCCAGCAGCTTAGGGACACAACGTCTAGCCAAAAACATTCAGTACTTC.

This clonotype was found a few times. The rearrangement links TRBV7-9 to TRBJ2-7; D is ambiguous. CDR1 is SEHNR, CDR2 FQNEAQ, per germline (reference sequence). The V gene lost 1 base and the J gene lost 6 bases, with 10 bases spanning the gap. This CDR3 comprises 13 residues. CDR3 sequence: CASSLERSAEQYF. DNA of the CDR3: TGTGCCAGCAGCTTAGAAAGATCGGCCGAGCAGTACTTC. The variable domain in full, with the rest retrieved from reference TRBV7-9 and TRBJ2-7, is DTGVSQNPRHKITKRGQNVTFRCDPISEHNRLYWYRQTLGQGPEFLTYFQNEAQLEKSRLLSDRFSAERPKGSFSTLEIQRTEQGDSAMYLCASSLERSAEQYFGPGTRLTVT.

The chain employs TRBV6-5 and TRBJ2-3; 13 nucleotides agree with TRBD2. The CDR3 is 16 residues long. Germline loops: CDR1 MNHEY, CDR2 SVGAGI. V lost 2 bases to trimming and J lost 8 bases; unmatched junction nucleotides: 7. CDR3 loop: CASSYERTSGGATQYF. In DNA form, the CDR3 reads TGTGCCAGCAGTTACGAGAGGACTAGCGGGGGTGCTACGCAGTATTTT.

This clonotype has only a few counts. The rearrangement uses TRBV7-2 and TRBJ2-3; 7 positions agree with TRBD1. Germline trimming cut 5 bases from V and 3 bases from J; bases unmatched to any gene: 11. Germline CDR1 reads SGHTA; CDR2 reads FQGNSA. The length of the CDR3 is 16 residues. Here the CDR3 reads CASSPRQGAETDTQYF. CDR3 bases: TGTGCCAGCAGCCCCCGACAGGGAGCAGAAACAGATACGCAGTATTTT. The whole variable domain, filled in from reference TRBV7-2 and TRBJ2-3, reads GAGVSQSPSNKVTEKGKDVELRCDPISGHTALYWYRQSLGQGLEFLIYFQGNSAPDKSGLPSDRFSAERTGGSVSTLTIQRTQQEDSAVYLCASSPRQGAETDTQYFGPGTRLTVL.

At least ten counts were recorded for this clonotype. J is TRBJ2-5 and V is TRBV7-2; no definite D call. The V end lost 2 bases, the J end lost 4 bases, and 14 bases lay between the germline ends. CDR1 is SGHTA and CDR2 is FQGNSA in the germline V gene. CDR3 length: 15 residues. In DNA form, the CDR3 reads TGTGCCAGCAGCTTAAATAAGCGACAATCAGAGACCCAGTACTTC. Amino acids: CASSLNKRQSETQYF.

CDR3 sequence (DNA): TGTGCCAGCACTCGGGGCCCGGAAAACATTCAGTACTTC. Translation: CASTRGPENIQYF. The chain links TRBV28 to TRBJ2-4; D is possibly TRBD1 or TRBD2 (5 bases each). The CDR3 covers 13 residues. The germline CDR1 and CDR2 sequences are MDHEN and SYDVKM. The ends were cut back, 7 bases at V and 5 bases at J, with 12 bases in the middle.

This clonotype was observed a handful of times. V usage is TRBV6-2 or TRBV6-3 and J usage is TRBJ2-1; TRBD2 might be the D (6 bases). Germline V gene data show CDR1 as MNHEY and CDR2 as SVGEGT. Deletions cut 2 bases from V and 7 bases from J, with 6 bases between. CDR3 size: 12 residues. The CDR3 reads CASSYGGNEQFF. CDR3 DNA sequence: TGTGCCAGCAGTTACGGGGGGAATGAGCAGTTCTTC.